The subject of this entry is one T cell receptor beta chain. RNA, at roughly 0.45 to 1 ug, was reverse transcribed with random hexamers. Amplification of TCR beta CDR3 used immunoSEQ multiplex PCR across 54 Vbeta and 13 Jbeta. One entry per CDR3 protein results from TCRdb running MiXCR on the immunoSEQ multiplex PCR reads. The table has 190,000 or so distinct CDR3 sequences, roughly 96% seen once. This entry is derived from a study of CD8 T cells in Susac syndrome. CDR3 size: 16 residues. Per germline, CDR1 SGDLS and CDR2 YYNGEE. V lost 4 bases and J lost 7; bases outside the gene matches: 10. In blood CD8+ and CD4+ T cells, TCR beta underwent sequencing. Patients with stable or active relapsing-remitting disease, all of them treatment-naive, made up the multiple sclerosis controls. The CD8+ and CD4+ T cells were isolated magnetically using a negative isolation approach, whereas the TEMRA cells were enriched by FACS.

Sequenced: CD4+ T cells from PBMCs. This sequence joins TRBV9 and TRBJ2-1; 11 bases line up with TRBD2. This receptor was obtained from a human donor with multiple sclerosis. The CDR3 sequence is CASSLLSGGAGNEQFF. The CDR3 nucleotides are TGTGCCAGCAGCCTCCTTAGCGGGGGGGCCGGTAATGAGCAGTTCTTC. Together with reference TRBV9 and TRBJ2-1, the CDR3 gives the full variable domain: DSGVTQTPKHLITATGQRVTLRCSPRSGDLSVYWYQQSLDQGLQFLIQYYNGEERAKGNILERFSAQQFPDLHSELNLSSLELGDSALYFCASSLLSGGAGNEQFFGPGTRLTVL.